This T cell receptor beta chain comes out of a study of radiation and T cells in renal cell carcinoma (dated by TCRdb to 2019 to 2021). Turning to the overall study: The samples were drawn from a clinical trial, where primary renal cell carcinomas were treated with 15 Gy of stereotactic body radiation therapy and then removed by nephrectomy 4 weeks afterward. A total of around 50 samples underwent TCR beta sequencing, made up of some 26 tumors and about 27 peripheral blood samples. In the approximately 49 samples combined, some 4,100,000 unique CDR3 nucleotide sequences were found, encoding roughly 2.5 million unique CDR3 amino acid sequences. Overall results and qualifications from the work: Because the trial had a single-armed design, the trial could not examine how radiation dose or scheduling affected the TCR repertoire. In blood, the top tumor clonotypes increased from baseline to 2 weeks after radiation and then shrank by 4 weeks, which suggests a temporary expansion of tumor-resident clones. No pretreatment tumor biopsies were available, so the baseline intratumoral presence of clonotypes could not be determined. Changes in the blood repertoire were not tracked past 4 weeks after treatment.

The meaning of the sample's time point label: baseline pretreatment blood. The sample's treatment or condition label, in plain terms: 15 Gy SBRT to primary tumor, nephrectomy 4 weeks later. Serial peripheral blood from radiation-treated patients was sampled at baseline, 2 weeks and 4 weeks after SBRT to track tumor-enriched clonotypes. All patients had renal cell carcinoma with clear cell pathology. The QIAamp DNA Blood Mini Kit (Qiagen) was used to prepare genomic DNA for TCR sequencing. Only samples passing all quality control checks were included in the analyses. Remarks on this clone: Its antigen is still unknown. It has no much larger one-base neighbor in the sample; base qualities were not kept.

Following the manufacturer's recommendations, the immunoSEQ kit was used to generate TCR beta libraries from genomic DNA. To prepare libraries, a first multiplex PCR with proprietary primers was run, followed by a second PCR that added unique barcodes, and a bead cleanup was done after each round. Each sample batch included a kit-provided positive control reaction and a negative control reaction. The final libraries were assessed on an Agilent 4200 TapeStation D1000 ScreenTape, pooled by volume, and quantified by qPCR. Sequencing ran on an Illumina NextSeq500 with a MidOutput 150-cycle cartridge, using 156 Read1 and 15 Index1 cycles with kit custom primers. The pooled library was loaded at roughly 1 pM, and around 22% PhiX control was spiked in. Processing in the source paper ran as follows. Vendor-processed data were analyzed in R, with a clonotype defined as all T cells sharing the same CDR3 nucleotide sequence. In the clone abundance analyses, frequencies were normalized to the 10,000 most abundant clones in each sample. Public T cell clones, averaging fewer than five per sample, were removed before analysis. An abundance difference of at least 32-fold between compartments was the criterion for calling clonotypes tumor-enriched or baseline blood-enriched. A beta-binomial differential abundance model was applied to find clonotypes that expanded or contracted between blood time points. Tumor-blood repertoire similarity was measured with the Baroni-Urbani and Buser coefficient, and group comparisons used two-tailed Wilcoxon tests in R. Sourced from immuneACCESS, this table was stored by TCRdb with only in-frame sequences that have V and J called. A share of the clones is absent; for the studies checked, an unresolved V gene accounts for under half, and the remainder has no known explanation. V, J and clone size are taken as reported in that table, and D and trimming were inferred from the DNA itself. This sample holds tens of thousands of clones; 82% were observed only once. In total, the top ten clones hold almost 6.5% of the sample.

The CDR3 goes from the cysteine to the phenylalanine over 14 residues. The DNA shown is the 42-base CDR3, in frame from base 1. V drops 5 bases and J drops 6 bases, leaving 13 bases in between. The germline V gene specifies KGHSH as CDR1 and LQKENI as CDR2. Recombination linked TRBV18 to TRBJ2-2; a weak D assignment points to TRBD2 (6 bases agree). This receptor was taken from a man aged 55-75 years with renal cell carcinoma. The specimen was blood, collected from a patient whose treatment included radiotherapy and nephrectomy. The DNA sequence follows: TGTGCCAGCTCATCGACGGGGGATCCCGGGGAGCTGTTTTTT. Translated, it reads CASSSTGDPGELFF.